Sequencing of this T cell receptor (beta chain) was carried out in a study of T cell responses to AZD1222 COVID-19 vaccine. General study points: Spike-wide vaccine-associated CD4 TCRs dominated at 160-218 and 743-854. All repertoire sampling was performed exclusively after the peak T cell response. Epitopes outside B.1.351 and B.1.1.7 mutated regions reportedly drew nearly half of spike TCRs.

Remarks on this clone: Its target is not known.

Germline loops: CDR1 LNHDA, CDR2 SQIVND (reference sequence). J was trimmed by 1 base and V by 6 bases; bases with no gene match: 2. The CDR3 has 14 amino acids. The assay was immunoSEQ multiplex PCR, and TCRdb's table has in-frame clones only and misses some. The repertoire holds 180,000 or so clones, with more than 85% as singletons. The receptor was isolated from an adult who received the AZD1222 COVID-19 vaccine. The sample here was peripheral blood, taken 28 days after the second AZD1222 dose. This rearrangement joins TRBV19 to TRBJ2-3, with TRBD1 identical over 9 bases. The CDR3 DNA is TGTGCCAGTAGGCGGGACAGGGGCACAGATACGCAGTATTTT. Encoded protein: CASRRDRGTDTQYF.